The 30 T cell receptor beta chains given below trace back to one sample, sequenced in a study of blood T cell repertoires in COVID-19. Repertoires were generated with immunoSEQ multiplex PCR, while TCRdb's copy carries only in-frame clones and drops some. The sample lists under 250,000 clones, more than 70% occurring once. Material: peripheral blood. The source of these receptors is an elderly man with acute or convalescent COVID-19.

CDR3 region: CASSRDRGGNYGYTF. For the CDR3, the DNA is TGTGCCAGCAGTCGCGACAGGGGTGGTAACTATGGCTACACCTTC. The chain uses TRBV6-2 or TRBV6-3 and TRBJ1-2; the match to TRBD1 covers 8 bases. Losses at the gene ends were 5 bases for V and 1 base for J; bases not matched to a gene: 6. This CDR3 comprises 15 residues. CDR1 MNHEY and CDR2 SVGEGT come from the germline V gene.

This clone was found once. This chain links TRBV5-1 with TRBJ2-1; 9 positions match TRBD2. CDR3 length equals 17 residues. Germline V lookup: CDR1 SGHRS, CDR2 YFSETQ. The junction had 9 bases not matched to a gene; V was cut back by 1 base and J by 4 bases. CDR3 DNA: TGCGCCAGCAGCTTGCTCCCCGGCGGGAGGGGGTACAATGAGCAGTTCTTC. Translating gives CASSLLPGGRGYNEQFF.

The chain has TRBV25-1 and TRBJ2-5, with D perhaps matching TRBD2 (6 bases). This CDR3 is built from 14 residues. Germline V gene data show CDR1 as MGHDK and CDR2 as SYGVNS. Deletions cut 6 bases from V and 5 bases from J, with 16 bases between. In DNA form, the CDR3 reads TGTGCCAGCAGCCTCGGGACTCCTGGGGAGACCCAGTACTTC. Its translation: CASSLGTPGETQYF.

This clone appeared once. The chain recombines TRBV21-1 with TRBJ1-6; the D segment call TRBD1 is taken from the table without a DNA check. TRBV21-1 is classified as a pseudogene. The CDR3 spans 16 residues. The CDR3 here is CASSKGEGAVYSPLHF. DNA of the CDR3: TGTGCCAGCAGCAAAGGAGAGGGGGCGGTTTATTCACCCCTCCACTTT.

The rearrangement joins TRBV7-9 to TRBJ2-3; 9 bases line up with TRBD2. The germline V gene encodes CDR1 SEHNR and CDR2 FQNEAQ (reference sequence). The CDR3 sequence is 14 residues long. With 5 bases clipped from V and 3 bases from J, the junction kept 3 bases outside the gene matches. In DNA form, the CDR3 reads TGTGCCAGCAGCAAGACTAGCGGAACAGATACGCAGTATTTT. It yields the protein CASSKTSGTDTQYF.

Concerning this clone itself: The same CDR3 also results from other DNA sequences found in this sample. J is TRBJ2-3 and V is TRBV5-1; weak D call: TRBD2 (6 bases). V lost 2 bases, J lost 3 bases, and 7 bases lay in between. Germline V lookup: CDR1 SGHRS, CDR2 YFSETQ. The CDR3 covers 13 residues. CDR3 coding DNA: TGCGCCAGCAGCTTCGGGGGAACAGATACGCAGTATTTT. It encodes CASSFGGTDTQYF. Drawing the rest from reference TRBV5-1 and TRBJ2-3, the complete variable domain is KAGVTQTPRYLIKTRGQQVTLSCSPISGHRSVSWYQQTPGQGLQFLFEYFSETQRNKGNFPGRFSGRQFSNSRSEMNVSTLELGDSALYLCASSFGGTDTQYFGPGTRLTVL.

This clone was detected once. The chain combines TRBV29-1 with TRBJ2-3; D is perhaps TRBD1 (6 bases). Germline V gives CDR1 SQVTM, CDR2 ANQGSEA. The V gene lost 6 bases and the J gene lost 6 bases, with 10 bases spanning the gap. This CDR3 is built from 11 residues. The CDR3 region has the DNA TGCAGCGTAGGGACAACTGATACGCAGTATTTT. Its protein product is CSVGTTDTQYF.

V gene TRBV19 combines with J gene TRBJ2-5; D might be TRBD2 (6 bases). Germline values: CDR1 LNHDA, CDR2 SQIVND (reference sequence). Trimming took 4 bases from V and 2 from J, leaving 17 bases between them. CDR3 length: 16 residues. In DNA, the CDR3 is TGTGCCAGTAGTACGGGAGACTCGGCTCCACAAGAGACCCAGTACTTC. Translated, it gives CASSTGDSAPQETQYF. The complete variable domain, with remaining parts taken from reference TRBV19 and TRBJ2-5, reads DGGITQSPKYLFRKEGQNVTLSCEQNLNHDAMYWYRQDPGQGLRLIYYSQIVNDFQKGDIAEGYSVSREKKESFPLTVTSAQKNPTAFYLCASSTGDSAPQETQYFGPGTRLLVL.

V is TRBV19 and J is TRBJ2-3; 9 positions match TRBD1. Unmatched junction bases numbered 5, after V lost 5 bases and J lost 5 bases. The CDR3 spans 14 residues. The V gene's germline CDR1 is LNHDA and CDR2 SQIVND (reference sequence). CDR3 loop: CASSYDRGRDTQYF. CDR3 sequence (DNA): TGTGCCAGTAGTTATGACAGGGGGAGAGATACGCAGTATTTT.

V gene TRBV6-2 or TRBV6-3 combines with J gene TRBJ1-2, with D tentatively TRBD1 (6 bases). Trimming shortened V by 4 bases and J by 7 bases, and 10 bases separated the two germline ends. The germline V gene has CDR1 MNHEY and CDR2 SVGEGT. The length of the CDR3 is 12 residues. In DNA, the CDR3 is TGTGCCAGCAGTTCCACAGGGTCTGGCTACACCTTC. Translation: CASSSTGSGYTF.

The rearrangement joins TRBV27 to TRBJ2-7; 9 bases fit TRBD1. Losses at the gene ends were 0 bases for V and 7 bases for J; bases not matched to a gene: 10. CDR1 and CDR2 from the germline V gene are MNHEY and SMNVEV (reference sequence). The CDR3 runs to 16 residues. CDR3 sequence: CASSLSSGQGPREQYF. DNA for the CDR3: TGTGCCAGCAGTTTATCGTCGGGACAGGGCCCCAGGGAGCAGTACTTC.

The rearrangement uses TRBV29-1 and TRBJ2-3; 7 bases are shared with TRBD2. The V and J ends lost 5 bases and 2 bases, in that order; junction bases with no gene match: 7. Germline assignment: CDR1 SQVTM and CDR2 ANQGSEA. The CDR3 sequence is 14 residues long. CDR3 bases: TGCAGCGTTTACCCCGGGAGGCCCACAGATACGCAGTATTTT. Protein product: CSVYPGRPTDTQYF.

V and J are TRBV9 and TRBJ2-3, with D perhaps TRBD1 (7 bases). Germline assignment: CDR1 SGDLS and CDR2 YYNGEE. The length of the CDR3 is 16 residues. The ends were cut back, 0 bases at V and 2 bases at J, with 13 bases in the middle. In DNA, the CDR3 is TGTGCCAGCAGCGTAGAGGAGGGGGCTCCCACAGATACGCAGTATTTT. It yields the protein CASSVEEGAPTDTQYF.

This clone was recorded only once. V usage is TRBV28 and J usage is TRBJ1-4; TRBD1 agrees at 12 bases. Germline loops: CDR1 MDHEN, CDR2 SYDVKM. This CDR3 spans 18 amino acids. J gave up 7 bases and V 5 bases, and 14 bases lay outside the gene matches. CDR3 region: CASSTPGQGAGAGEKLFF. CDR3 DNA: TGTGCCAGCAGTACCCCGGGACAGGGGGCCGGGGCTGGTGAAAAACTGTTTTTT.

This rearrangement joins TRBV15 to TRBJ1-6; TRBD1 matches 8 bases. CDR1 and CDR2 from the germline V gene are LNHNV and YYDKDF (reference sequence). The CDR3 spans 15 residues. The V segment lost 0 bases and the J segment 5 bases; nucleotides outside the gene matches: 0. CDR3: CATSREDRDNSPLHF. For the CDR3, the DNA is TGTGCCACCAGCAGAGAGGACAGGGATAATTCACCCCTCCACTTT.

The CDR3 region has the DNA TGTGCCACCAGTGTGGGACAGGGGAACACCGGGGAGCTGTTTTTT. It translates to CATSVGQGNTGELFF. The chain couples TRBV24-1 to TRBJ2-2; 9 bases fit TRBD1. Germline V CDR1 and CDR2: KGHDR, SFDVKD. J lost 1 base, V lost 5 bases, and 1 base had no gene match. There are 15 residues in the CDR3.

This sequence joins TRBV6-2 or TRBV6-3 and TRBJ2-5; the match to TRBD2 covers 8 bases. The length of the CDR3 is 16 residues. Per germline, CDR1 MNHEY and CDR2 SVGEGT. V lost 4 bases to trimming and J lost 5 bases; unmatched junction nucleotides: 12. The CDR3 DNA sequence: TGTGCCAGCAGTTCCCTACCGGGGGGGCCCGCCGAGACCCAGTACTTC. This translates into CASSSLPGGPAETQYF.

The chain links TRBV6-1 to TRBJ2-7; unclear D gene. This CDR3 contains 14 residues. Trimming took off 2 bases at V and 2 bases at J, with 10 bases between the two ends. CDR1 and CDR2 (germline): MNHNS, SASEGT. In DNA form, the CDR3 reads TGTGCCAGCAGTGAATCCCACGGAGCCTACGAGCAGTACTTC. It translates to CASSESHGAYEQYF.

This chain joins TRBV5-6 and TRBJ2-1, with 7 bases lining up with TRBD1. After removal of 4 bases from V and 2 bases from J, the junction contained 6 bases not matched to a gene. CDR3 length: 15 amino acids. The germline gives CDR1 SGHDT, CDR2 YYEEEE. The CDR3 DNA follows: TGTGCCAGCAGCCCTCACAGGGGTACCTACAATGAGCAGTTCTTC. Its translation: CASSPHRGTYNEQFF.

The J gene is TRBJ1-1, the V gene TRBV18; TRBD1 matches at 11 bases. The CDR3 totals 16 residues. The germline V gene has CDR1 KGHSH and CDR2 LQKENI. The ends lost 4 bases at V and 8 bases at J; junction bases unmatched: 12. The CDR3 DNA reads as TGTGCCAGCTCACGGTCTATTCCCGGGACAGGGGGAGAAGCTTTCTTT. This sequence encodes CASSRSIPGTGGEAFF.

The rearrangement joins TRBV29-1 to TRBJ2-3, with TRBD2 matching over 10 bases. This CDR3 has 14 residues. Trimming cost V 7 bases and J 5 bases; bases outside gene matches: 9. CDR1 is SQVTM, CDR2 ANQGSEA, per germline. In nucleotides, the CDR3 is TGCAGCGCCCCAGCGGGAGGGCCGGTAGATACGCAGTATTTT. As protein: CSAPAGGPVDTQYF.

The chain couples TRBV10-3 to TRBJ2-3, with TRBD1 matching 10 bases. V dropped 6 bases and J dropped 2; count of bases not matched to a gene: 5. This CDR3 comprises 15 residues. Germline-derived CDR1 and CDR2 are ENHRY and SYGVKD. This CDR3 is CAIRGGQGTTDTQYF. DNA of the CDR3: TGTGCCATCAGAGGGGGACAGGGGACCACAGATACGCAGTATTTT.

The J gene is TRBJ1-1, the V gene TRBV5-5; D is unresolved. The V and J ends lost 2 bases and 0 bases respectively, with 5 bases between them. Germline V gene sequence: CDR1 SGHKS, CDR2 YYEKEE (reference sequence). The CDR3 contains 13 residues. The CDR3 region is CASSLYMNTEAFF. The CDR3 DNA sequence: TGTGCCAGCAGCTTATACATGAACACTGAAGCTTTCTTT.

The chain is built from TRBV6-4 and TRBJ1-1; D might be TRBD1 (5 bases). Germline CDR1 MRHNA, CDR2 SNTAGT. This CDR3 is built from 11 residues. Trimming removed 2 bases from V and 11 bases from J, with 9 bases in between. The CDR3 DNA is TGTGCCAGCAGTGACGGTGGGGCGGCTTTCTTT. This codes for CASSDGGAAFF.

The CDR3 sequence is CASSPQGFSGYTF. In DNA, the CDR3 is TGTGCCAGCTCACCTCAGGGTTTTAGTGGCTACACCTTC. This chain links TRBV18 with TRBJ1-2, with TRBD1 as a possible D gene (5 bases). Trimming stripped 3 bases from V and 7 bases from J, with 12 bases between. The CDR3 loop spans 13 amino acids. The germline gives CDR1 KGHSH, CDR2 LQKENI.

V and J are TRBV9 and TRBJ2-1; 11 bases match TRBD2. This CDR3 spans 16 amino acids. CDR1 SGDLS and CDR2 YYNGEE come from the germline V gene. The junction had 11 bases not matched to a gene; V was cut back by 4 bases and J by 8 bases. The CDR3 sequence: CASSPLSGRVFDEQFF. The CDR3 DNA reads TGTGCCAGCAGCCCTCTTAGCGGGAGGGTTTTCGATGAGCAGTTCTTC.

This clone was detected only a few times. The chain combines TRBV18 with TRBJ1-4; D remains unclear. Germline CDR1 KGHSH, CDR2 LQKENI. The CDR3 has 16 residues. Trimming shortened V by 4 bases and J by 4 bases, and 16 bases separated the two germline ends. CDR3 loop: CASSLAGGGSNEKLFF. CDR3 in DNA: TGTGCCAGCTCACTCGCCGGCGGCGGGAGTAATGAAAAACTGTTTTTT. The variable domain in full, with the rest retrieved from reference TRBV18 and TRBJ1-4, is NAGVMQNPRHLVRRRGQEARLRCSPMKGHSHVYWYRQLPEEGLKFMVYLQKENIIDESGMPKERFSAEFPKEGPSILRIQQVVRGDSAAYFCASSLAGGGSNEKLFFGSGTQLSVL.

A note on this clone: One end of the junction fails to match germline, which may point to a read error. The CDR3 DNA is TGCGCCAGCAGCGCACGAACTGGACAGGGGGAGGACTTC. It translates to CASSARTGQGEDF. The V gene is TRBV5-1, the J gene TRBJ2-5; TRBD1 agrees at 10 bases. The CDR3 is 13 amino acids. CDR1 SGHRS and CDR2 YFSETQ come from the germline V gene.

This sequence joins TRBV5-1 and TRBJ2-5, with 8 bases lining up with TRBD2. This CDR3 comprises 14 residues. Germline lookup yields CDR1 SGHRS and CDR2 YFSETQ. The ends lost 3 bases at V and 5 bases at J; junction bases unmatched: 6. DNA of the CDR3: TGCGCCAGCAGCTCGACTAGCGACGCCGAGACCCAGTACTTC. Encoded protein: CASSSTSDAETQYF. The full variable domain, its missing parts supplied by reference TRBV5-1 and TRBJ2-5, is KAGVTQTPRYLIKTRGQQVTLSCSPISGHRSVSWYQQTPGQGLQFLFEYFSETQRNKGNFPGRFSGRQFSNSRSEMNVSTLELGDSALYLCASSSTSDAETQYFGPGTRLLVL.

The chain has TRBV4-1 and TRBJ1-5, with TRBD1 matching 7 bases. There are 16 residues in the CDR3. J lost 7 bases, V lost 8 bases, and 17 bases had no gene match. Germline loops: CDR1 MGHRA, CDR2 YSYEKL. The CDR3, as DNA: TGCGCCAGCGCGCCCGGACCGACAGGGCGGGTCCAGCCCCAGCATTTT. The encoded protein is CASAPGPTGRVQPQHF.